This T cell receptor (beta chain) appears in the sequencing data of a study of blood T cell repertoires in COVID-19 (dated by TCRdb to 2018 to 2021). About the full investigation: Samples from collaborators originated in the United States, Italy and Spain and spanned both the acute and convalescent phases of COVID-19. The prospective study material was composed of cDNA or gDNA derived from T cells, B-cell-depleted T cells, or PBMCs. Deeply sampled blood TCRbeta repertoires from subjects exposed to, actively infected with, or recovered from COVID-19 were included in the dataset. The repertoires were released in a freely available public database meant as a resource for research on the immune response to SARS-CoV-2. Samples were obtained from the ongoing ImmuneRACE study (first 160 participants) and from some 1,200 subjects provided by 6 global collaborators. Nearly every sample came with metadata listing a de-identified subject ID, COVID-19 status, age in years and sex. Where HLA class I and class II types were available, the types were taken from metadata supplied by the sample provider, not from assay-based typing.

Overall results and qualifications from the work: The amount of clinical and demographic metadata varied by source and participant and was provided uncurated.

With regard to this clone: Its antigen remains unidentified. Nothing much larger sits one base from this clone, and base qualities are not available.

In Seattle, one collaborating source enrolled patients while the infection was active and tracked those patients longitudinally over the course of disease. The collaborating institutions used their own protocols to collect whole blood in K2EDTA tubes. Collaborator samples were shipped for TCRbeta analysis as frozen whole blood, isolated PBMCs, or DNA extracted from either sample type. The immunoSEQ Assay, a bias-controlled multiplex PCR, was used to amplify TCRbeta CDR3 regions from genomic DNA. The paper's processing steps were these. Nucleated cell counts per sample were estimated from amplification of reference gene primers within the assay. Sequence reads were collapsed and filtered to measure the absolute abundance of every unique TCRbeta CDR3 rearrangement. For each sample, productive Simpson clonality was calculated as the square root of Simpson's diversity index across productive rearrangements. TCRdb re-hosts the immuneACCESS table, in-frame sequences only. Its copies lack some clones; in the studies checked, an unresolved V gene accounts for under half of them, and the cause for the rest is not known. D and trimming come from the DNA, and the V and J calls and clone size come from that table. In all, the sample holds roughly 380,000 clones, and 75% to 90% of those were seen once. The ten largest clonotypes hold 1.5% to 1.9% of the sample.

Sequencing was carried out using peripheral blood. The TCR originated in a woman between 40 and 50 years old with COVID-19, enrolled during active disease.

Here is the DNA: TGCAGTGCTAGTGGTCCGCGGAACACCGGGGAGCTGTTTTTT. The encoded protein is CSASGPRNTGELFF. The chain links TRBV20-1 with TRBJ2-2; the D gene is not confidently resolved. The germline ends are 9 bases apart after V is trimmed by 3 bases and J by 1 base. In the germline V gene (reference sequence), CDR1 corresponds to DFQATT and CDR2 to SNEGSKA. The CDR3 holds 14 amino acids from the cysteine to the phenylalanine. Left in the record is the CDR3 DNA by itself, 42 bases read in frame from the first base.